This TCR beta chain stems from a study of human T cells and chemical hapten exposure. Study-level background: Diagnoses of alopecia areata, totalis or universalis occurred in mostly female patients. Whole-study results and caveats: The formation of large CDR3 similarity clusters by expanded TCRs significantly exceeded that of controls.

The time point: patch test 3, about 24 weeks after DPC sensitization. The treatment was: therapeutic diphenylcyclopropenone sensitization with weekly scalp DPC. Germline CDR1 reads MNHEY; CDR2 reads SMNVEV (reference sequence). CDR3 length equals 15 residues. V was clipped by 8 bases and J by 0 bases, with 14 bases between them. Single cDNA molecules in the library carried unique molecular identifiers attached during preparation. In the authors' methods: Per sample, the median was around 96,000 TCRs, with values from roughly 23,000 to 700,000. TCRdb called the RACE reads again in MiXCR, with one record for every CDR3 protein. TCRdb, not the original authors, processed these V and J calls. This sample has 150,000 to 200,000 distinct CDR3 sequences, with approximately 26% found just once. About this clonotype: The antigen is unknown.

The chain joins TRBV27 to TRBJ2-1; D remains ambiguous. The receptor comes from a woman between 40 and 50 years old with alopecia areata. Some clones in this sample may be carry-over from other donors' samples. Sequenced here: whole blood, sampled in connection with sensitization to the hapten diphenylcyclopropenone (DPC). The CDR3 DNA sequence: TGTGCCAGCGGTCATCGAGCAAGCTCCTACAATGAGCAGTTCTTC. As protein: CASGHRASSYNEQFF.